The rows below give T cell receptor beta chains drawn from one sample of a study of beta chain features in type 1 diabetes. TCRdb keeps only in-frame clones here, not all; method: immunoSEQ multiplex PCR. The sample contains more than 350,000 clones, approximately 10% of which appear only once. Source material: naive CD4+ T cells from blood. The receptors were gathered from a young woman in good health. Both conserved end residues are part of each CDR3. Fields, in order: V gene, D gene, clone size, J gene, CDR3 protein, CDR3 DNA. D genes are given only for firm matches. A clone size is listed for some rows: how often the clone was seen (once, few, many), or a class if it is expanded.

TRBV7-8	-	-	TRBJ1-2	CASSRREKDGYTF	TGTGCCAGCAGCCGCAGGGAAAAGGATGGCTACACCTTC
TRBV18	-	-	TRBJ2-1	CASSPTNNNEQFF	TGTGCCAGCTCCCCGACGAATAACAATGAGCAGTTCTTC
TRBV9	TRBD2	few	TRBJ2-3	CASSTGLAGGRTDTQYF	TGTGCCAGCAGCACAGGACTAGCGGGGGGTAGGACAGATACGCAGTATTTT
TRBV29-1	TRBD1	few	TRBJ1-2	CSVAAGTANPYGYTF	TGCAGCGTTGCTGCCGGGACAGCAAACCCCTATGGCTACACCTTC
TRBV4-2	TRBD1	-	TRBJ2-3	CASSTDRANTQYF	TGTGCCAGCAGTACGGACAGGGCAAATACGCAGTATTTT
TRBV9	-	-	TRBJ1-1	CASSFSMSSDTEAFF	TGTGCCAGCAGCTTCAGCATGTCGAGTGACACTGAAGCTTTCTTT
TRBV18	TRBD1	-	TRBJ2-3	CASSSAGTGADTQYF	TGTGCCAGCTCATCAGCCGGGACAGGGGCAGATACGCAGTATTTT
TRBV11-2	TRBD1	-	TRBJ2-7	CASSSSAGGFYEQYF	TGTGCCAGCAGCTCCTCGGCAGGGGGCTTCTACGAGCAGTACTTC
TRBV6-5	-	few	TRBJ1-1	CASSLLEAPTEAFF	TGTGCCAGCAGCTTACTCGAGGCTCCTACTGAAGCTTTCTTT
TRBV9	-	-	TRBJ1-4	CASSAGAVNEKLFF	TGTGCCAGCAGCGCCGGGGCGGTTAATGAAAAACTGTTTTTT
TRBV5-4	-	few	TRBJ2-3	CASSFDKATDTQYF	TGTGCCAGCAGCTTTGACAAAGCCACAGATACGCAGTATTTT
TRBV28	TRBD1	few	TRBJ2-5	CASRGQGEETQYF	TGTGCCAGCAGGGGACAGGGGGAAGAGACCCAGTACTTC
TRBV27	TRBD2	few	TRBJ2-3	CASTPLAGDTDTQYF	TGTGCCAGCACTCCCCTAGCGGGGGACACAGATACGCAGTATTTT
TRBV30	TRBD2	many	TRBJ2-1	CAWSVGTSGLYNEQFF	TGTGCCTGGAGTGTCGGGACTAGCGGGCTATACAATGAGCAGTTCTTC
TRBV7-2	-	-	TRBJ2-2	CASRPTGSTGELFF	TGTGCCAGCAGGCCAACGGGGAGCACCGGGGAGCTGTTTTTT
TRBV4-1	-	few	TRBJ1-6	CASSQGPGARSPLHF	TGCGCCAGCAGCCAAGGCCCAGGGGCTAGATCACCCCTCCACTTT
TRBV2	-	few	TRBJ2-3	CASSAQGGSADTQYF	TGTGCCAGCAGTGCACAGGGAGGATCCGCAGATACGCAGTATTTT
TRBV7-3	TRBD1	-	TRBJ2-1	CASSSLTGKNEQFF	TGTGCCAGCAGCTCATTGACAGGGAAAAATGAGCAGTTCTTC
TRBV4-2	TRBD1	-	TRBJ2-1	CASSLGQANEQFF	TGTGCCAGCAGCCTGGGACAGGCCAATGAGCAGTTCTTC
TRBV15	-	few	TRBJ2-3	CATRETRGADTQYF	TGTGCCACCCGGGAGACTCGGGGCGCAGATACGCAGTATTTT
TRBV25-1	TRBD1	few	TRBJ2-5	CASSPRQGVGSETQYF	TGTGCCAGCAGTCCCCGACAGGGCGTTGGTTCGGAGACCCAGTACTTC
TRBV5-1	-	-	TRBJ2-7	CASSEGGTSSYEQYF	TGCGCCAGCAGCGAGGGGGGAACGAGCTCCTACGAGCAGTACTTC
TRBV15	TRBD2	-	TRBJ2-7	CATRLAGGAYEQYF	TGTGCCACCCGACTAGCGGGAGGTGCCTACGAGCAGTACTTC
TRBV4-3	-	few	TRBJ1-1	CASSQDVMGRTEAFF	TGCGCCAGCAGCCAAGATGTCATGGGACGCACTGAAGCTTTCTTT
TRBV15	-	-	TRBJ1-1	CATSTADSYTEAFF	TGTGCCACCAGCACTGCAGACAGTTACACTGAAGCTTTCTTT
TRBV6-4	-	-	TRBJ2-3	CASRGAGTDTQYF	TGTGCCAGCAGAGGGGCCGGCACAGATACGCAGTATTTT
TRBV7-9	TRBD1	-	TRBJ2-1	CASSLEGTGSNEQFF	TGTGCCAGCAGCTTAGAGGGGACAGGGAGCAATGAGCAGTTCTTC
TRBV28	TRBD1	many	TRBJ2-1	CASSTAGTGKFF	TGTGCCAGCAGTACCGCCGGGACAGGGAAGTTCTTC
TRBV25-1	-	many	TRBJ2-7	CASSERSEQYF	TGTGCCAGCAGTGAACGGTCCGAGCAGTACTTC
TRBV30	TRBD1	-	TRBJ1-2	CAWNPDRVYGYTF	TGTGCCTGGAACCCCGACAGGGTCTATGGCTACACCTTC
TRBV4-3	TRBD1	-	TRBJ1-2	CASSPGTGGAEGGYTF	TGCGCCAGCAGCCCCGGGACAGGGGGCGCGGAGGGTGGCTACACCTTC
TRBV7-9	TRBD2	-	TRBJ2-5	CASSPDWGGETQYF	TGTGCCAGCAGCCCCGACTGGGGGGGAGAGACCCAGTACTTC
TRBV29-1	TRBD1	-	TRBJ1-1	CSADRTGGGEGAFF	TGCAGCGCCGACCGGACAGGGGGCGGAGAAGGAGCTTTCTTT
TRBV7-3	-	few	TRBJ2-1	CASSPRTGYNEQFF	TGTGCCAGCAGCCCAAGAACCGGCTACAATGAGCAGTTCTTC
TRBV18	-	few	TRBJ2-7	CASSPGTENEQYF	TGTGCCAGCTCACCCGGGACGGAGAACGAGCAGTACTTC
TRBV11-1	-	-	TRBJ2-5	CASSRRGREETQYF	TGTGCCAGCAGCCGAAGAGGACGGGAAGAGACCCAGTACTTC
TRBV5-4	-	-	TRBJ1-1	CASSSAKNTEAFF	TGTGCCAGCAGCTCGGCCAAGAACACTGAAGCTTTCTTT
TRBV18	-	few	TRBJ1-2	CASSPDRTPNYGYTF	TGTGCCAGCTCACCAGACAGGACCCCTAACTATGGCTACACCTTC
TRBV7-9	-	-	TRBJ2-7	CASSRSPRSSYEQYF	TGTGCCAGCAGTCGTTCTCCCCGGTCCTCCTACGAGCAGTACTTC
TRBV27	-	-	TRBJ2-1	CASRISVIPREQFF	TGTGCCAGCCGGATCTCGGTAATTCCTCGGGAGCAGTTCTTC
TRBV15	-	-	TRBJ1-1	CATSRGVTEAFF	TGTGCCACCAGCAGAGGTGTCACTGAAGCTTTCTTT
TRBV7-2	TRBD1	-	TRBJ2-1	CASSPSGQGPGQFF	TGTGCCAGCAGCCCCTCTGGACAGGGCCCGGGGCAGTTCTTC
TRBV4-3	-	few	TRBJ2-5	CASSRYLRAGTQETQYF	TGCGCCAGCAGCCGCTACCTCCGGGCGGGGACCCAAGAGACCCAGTACTTC
TRBV5-6	-	-	TRBJ2-5	CASGFRGSGQETQYF	TGTGCCAGCGGTTTTAGGGGGAGTGGCCAAGAGACCCAGTACTTC
TRBV4-3	-	-	TRBJ1-4	CASSQDREGTNEKLFF	TGCGCCAGCAGCCAAGATAGAGAAGGGACTAATGAAAAACTGTTTTTT